These 26 T cell receptor beta chains came from one sample sequenced in a study of human T cells and chemical hapten exposure. TCRdb independently ran MiXCR on the RACE reads; one entry per CDR3 protein. Of nearly 350,000 distinct CDR3 sequences listed, about 7% were seen once; the top ten hold approximately 8.9%. Time point noted: patch test 1, 2 weeks after DPC sensitization. Sample treatment: therapeutic diphenylcyclopropenone sensitization with weekly scalp DPC. The source was whole blood, collected in connection with sensitization to the hapten diphenylcyclopropenone (DPC). These receptors were collected from a woman younger than 35 with alopecia areata. Some clones in this sample may be carry-over from other donors' samples.

The sample holds many counts of this clonotype. This sequence joins TRBV4-1 and TRBJ2-3, with 9 bases fitting TRBD1. CDR3 length: 20 amino acids. J gave up 1 base and V 0 bases, and 14 bases lay outside the gene matches. Germline CDR1 is MGHRA and CDR2 is YSYEKL. The CDR3 nucleotides are TGCGCCAGCAGCCAAGATTATGGACAGGGGTATGTAGGTGGCACAGATACGCAGTATTTT. Translation gives CASSQDYGQGYVGGTDTQYF.

The CDR3 DNA follows: TGTGCCAGCAGTGAAGGCGGCGAAGGCACAGATACGCAGTATTTT. Its protein product is CASSEGGEGTDTQYF. V usage is TRBV2 and J usage is TRBJ2-3, with unresolved D. CDR1 and CDR2 from the germline V gene are SNHLY and FYNNEI. The CDR3 runs 15 residues. Deletions cut 1 base from V and 1 base from J, with 9 bases between. The full variable domain, completed using reference TRBV2 and TRBJ2-3, is EPEVTQTPSHQVTQMGQEVILRCVPISNHLYFYWYRQILGQKVEFLVSFYNNEISEKSEIFDDQFSVERPDGSNFTLKIRSTKLEDSAMYFCASSEGGEGTDTQYFGPGTRLTVL.

This clonotype appeared many times. The gene calls are TRBV9 and TRBJ1-1; D remains unclear. V dropped 1 base and J dropped 8 bases, with 12 bases sitting between them. Germline V CDR1 and CDR2: SGDLS, YYNGEE. The CDR3 is 13 residues long. In nucleotides, the CDR3 is TGTGCCAGCAGCGTATACGGGGAAGGGGAAGCTTTCTTT. Residues: CASSVYGEGEAFF.

The J gene is TRBJ2-6, the V gene TRBV12-3 or TRBV12-4, with TRBD2 as a possible D gene (5 bases). This CDR3 is built from 15 residues. V lost 3 bases, J lost 0 bases, and 6 bases lay in between. The CDR3 DNA sequence: TGTGCCAGCAGTTTCGGGGTCTCTGGGGCCAACGTCCTGACTTTC. Amino acids: CASSFGVSGANVLTF.

This clonotype was observed many times. The chain recombines TRBV12-3 or TRBV12-4 with TRBJ2-6; 7 nucleotides align to TRBD1. The CDR3 is 15 residues long. V gave up 6 bases and J gave up 2 bases; unmatched junction bases: 4. This CDR3 reads CASSQTGTGANVLTF. CDR3 nucleotides: TGTGCCAGCAGCCAGACAGGGACTGGGGCCAACGTCCTGACTTTC.

The CDR3 DNA reads as TGCGCCAGCAGCCAAGGGACTGTAAGGGAGCAGTTCTTC. Protein: CASSQGTVREQFF. The chain is built from TRBV4-1 and TRBJ2-1; D is perhaps TRBD2 (5 bases). V was cut by 1 base and J by 10 bases, with 11 bases left in between. Germline V lookup: CDR1 MGHRA, CDR2 YSYEKL. The CDR3 loop spans 13 amino acids.

In DNA, the CDR3 is TGTGCCAGCAGCTTGGGACAGGGGAAGACCCAGTACTTC. Protein product: CASSLGQGKTQYF. The chain carries TRBV7-3 and TRBJ2-5; TRBD1 matches at 10 bases. The CDR3 contains 13 residues. Trimming at V came to 3 bases and at J to 6 bases, leaving 1 base not matched to a gene. CDR1 and CDR2 from the germline V gene are SGHTA and FQGTGA. Variable domain in full (rest from reference TRBV7-3 and TRBJ2-5): GAGVSQTPSNKVTEKGKYVELRCDPISGHTALYWYRQSLGQGPEFLIYFQGTGAADDSGLPNDRFFAVRPEGSVSTLKIQRTERGDSAVYLCASSLGQGKTQYFGPGTRLLVL.

This clonotype was counted only a few times. The chain couples TRBV10-3 to TRBJ2-6, with D perhaps matching TRBD1 (5 bases). The ends were cut back, 3 bases at V and 2 bases at J, with 5 bases in the middle. The CDR3 runs 14 residues. Germline V gene lookup returns CDR1 ENHRY and CDR2 SYGVKD. This CDR3 reads CAISDRAGANVLTF. Written as DNA, the CDR3 is TGTGCCATCAGTGACAGGGCTGGGGCCAACGTCCTGACTTTC.

The sample holds a few counts of this clonotype. This chain uses TRBV11-2 with TRBJ1-4; D is unresolved. This CDR3 has 14 residues. CDR1 SGHAT and CDR2 FQNNGV come from the germline V gene. V was trimmed by 4 bases and J by 4 bases, leaving 10 bases between them. The CDR3: CASSSWDINEKLFF. CDR3 nucleotides: TGTGCCAGCAGCTCTTGGGATATTAATGAAAAACTGTTTTTT.

This chain uses TRBV6-2 or TRBV6-3 with TRBJ2-2; 10 positions agree with TRBD2. Trimming took 2 bases from V and 4 from J; bases not matched to a gene: 13. Per the germline V gene, CDR1 is MNHEY and CDR2 is SVGEGT. The CDR3 spans 19 residues. This CDR3 is CASSYTLLAGAPPTGELFF. As DNA, the CDR3 is TGTGCCAGCAGTTACACCCTGCTAGCGGGGGCCCCACCCACCGGGGAGCTGTTTTTT.

Only a few counts were recorded for this clonotype. This chain links TRBV3-1 with TRBJ1-4, with unresolved D. This CDR3 region has 15 residues. V was clipped by 4 bases and J by 4 bases, with 13 bases between them. Germline V gene lookup returns CDR1 LGHDT and CDR2 YNNKEL (reference sequence). The CDR3 nucleotides read TGTGCCAGCAGCCGTACGTCCGGGGTTAATGAAAAACTGTTTTTT. Translated: CASSRTSGVNEKLFF.

This clonotype was counted between two and nine times. The rearrangement uses TRBV7-9 and TRBJ2-3; no reliable D call. The CDR3 sequence is 15 residues long. CDR1 and CDR2 from the germline V gene are SEHNR and FQNEAQ (reference sequence). V gave up 3 bases and J gave up 0 bases, with 10 bases separating them. CDR3 nucleotide sequence: TGTGCCAGCAGCTTTGGTAAAGTCAGCACAGATACGCAGTATTTT. Encoded protein: CASSFGKVSTDTQYF.

A few counts support this clonotype. The chain joins TRBV7-9 to TRBJ1-6; D call uncertain. This CDR3 comprises 13 residues. CDR1 is SEHNR, CDR2 FQNEAQ, per germline (reference sequence). V shed 8 bases and J shed 10 bases, with 15 bases lying between them. CDR3 sequence: CASGDGFGSPLHF. CDR3 coding DNA: TGTGCCAGCGGGGATGGGTTTGGGTCACCCCTCCACTTT.

This clonotype was recorded many times. The V call is TRBV7-3, the J call TRBJ1-1, with a tentative D call TRBD1 (5 bases). Germline V gene sequence: CDR1 SGHTA, CDR2 FQGTGA. Trimming stripped 1 base from V and 11 bases from J, with 11 bases between. The CDR3 covers 12 residues. The CDR3 region has the DNA TGTGCCAGCAGCTTAAAGGAGGGGCAGGCTTTCTTT. It is translated as CASSLKEGQAFF.

This chain joins TRBV6-1 and TRBJ1-2, with 8 bases that match TRBD1. V lost 8 bases and J lost 4; bases outside the gene matches: 15. This CDR3 spans 16 amino acids. The germline gives CDR1 MNHNS, CDR2 SASEGT. CDR3 protein: CASRPDRDRPLYGYTF. CDR3 nucleotides: TGTGCCAGCCGTCCGGACCGGGACAGGCCTCTCTATGGCTACACCTTC.

The V gene is TRBV3-1, the J gene TRBJ1-2; D possibly corresponds to TRBD1 (5 bases). V lost 0 bases and J lost 8, with 10 bases in between. The CDR3 has 13 amino acids. Looked up from germline, CDR1 is LGHDT and CDR2 is YNNKEL (reference sequence). CDR3 DNA sequence: TGTGCCAGCAGCCAAGATGGGGCGAGGGGCTACACCTTC. This sequence encodes CASSQDGARGYTF.

The rearrangement uses TRBV2 and TRBJ2-1; no firm D call. This CDR3 is built from 13 residues. CDR1 and CDR2 from the germline V gene are SNHLY and FYNNEI. Trimming removed 1 base from V and 8 bases from J, with 9 bases in between. CDR3 amino acids: CASSEVRGYEQFF. The DNA of the CDR3 is TGTGCCAGCAGTGAAGTACGAGGCTATGAGCAGTTCTTC.

This clonotype showed up many times. In DNA form, the CDR3 reads TGTGCCAGCAGTTTAGGTGTGGGTCAGCCCCAGCATTTT. It translates to CASSLGVGQPQHF. V usage is TRBV12-3 or TRBV12-4 and J usage is TRBJ1-5; no firm D call. The V gene lost 1 base and the J gene lost 6 bases, with 7 bases spanning the gap. This CDR3 contains 13 residues.

This clonotype was recorded many times. This chain joins TRBV6-2 or TRBV6-3 and TRBJ2-3; D gene uncertain. The CDR3 contains 15 residues. The V gene lost 2 bases and the J gene lost 2 bases, with 11 bases spanning the gap. CDR1 and CDR2 (germline): MNHEY, SVGEGT. The CDR3 DNA sequence: TGTGCCAGCAGTTACGGGCAAATCGACACAGATACGCAGTATTTT. Translated: CASSYGQIDTDTQYF.

This clonotype was observed many times. V gene TRBV25-1 combines with J gene TRBJ2-3, with 7 bases lining up with TRBD2. This CDR3 has 16 residues. Germline assignment: CDR1 MGHDK and CDR2 SYGVNS. J gave up 2 bases and V 1 base, and 6 bases lay outside the gene matches. The CDR3 sequence: CASSEWGGSTTDTQYF. CDR3 coding DNA: TGTGCCAGCAGTGAATGGGGGGGTTCGACCACAGATACGCAGTATTTT.

This clonotype was observed many times. This chain links TRBV27 with TRBJ2-1, with D tentatively TRBD1 (6 bases). Trimming pared 3 bases from V and 7 bases from J, leaving 19 bases between. Germline CDR1 is MNHEY and CDR2 is SMNVEV (reference sequence). The CDR3 loop spans 16 amino acids. CDR3 sequence reads: CASSFLGRGTGNEQFF. CDR3 bases: TGTGCCAGCAGTTTTTTAGGCAGGGGCACCGGAAATGAGCAGTTCTTC.

This clonotype was counted a few times. The chain has TRBV4-1 and TRBJ2-1; TRBD1 matches 7 bases. CDR1 is MGHRA and CDR2 is YSYEKL in the germline V gene. The CDR3 has 14 amino acids. V shed 0 bases and J 10 bases; nucleotides not matched to a gene: 6. The CDR3, as DNA: TGCGCCAGCAGCCAAGACGACAGGGTGAGAGAGCAGTTCTTC. It yields the protein CASSQDDRVREQFF.

The V and J genes are TRBV29-1 and TRBJ2-1; 11 bases map to TRBD2. V lost 6 bases to trimming and J lost 2 bases; unmatched junction nucleotides: 6. The CDR3 loop spans 15 amino acids. Germline V gene lookup returns CDR1 SQVTM and CDR2 ANQGSEA. The CDR3 loop is CSVILAGGTYNEQFF. The CDR3 DNA is TGCAGCGTGATTCTAGCGGGGGGAACCTACAATGAGCAGTTCTTC.

The chain joins TRBV2 to TRBJ1-6; 7 bases are shared with TRBD1. Germline CDR1 and CDR2: SNHLY and FYNNEI. Losses at the gene ends were 3 bases for V and 7 bases for J; bases not matched to a gene: 9. This CDR3 region has 16 residues. The CDR3 coding sequence is TGTGCCAGCAGTGAGAGACAGGGCGAAGCGAATTCACCCCTCCACTTT. This translates into CASSERQGEANSPLHF.

The V gene is TRBV5-6, the J gene TRBJ1-5; 9 nucleotides align to TRBD1. Trimming removed 4 bases from V and 5 bases from J; junction bases left unmatched: 13. This CDR3 is built from 17 residues. Germline V lookup: CDR1 SGHDT, CDR2 YYEEEE. The CDR3 protein is CASSVGQGWGADQPQHF. The CDR3 DNA follows: TGTGCCAGCAGCGTGGGACAGGGATGGGGTGCGGATCAGCCCCAGCATTTT. Looking up the rest from reference TRBV5-6 and TRBJ1-5 gives the full variable domain: DAGVTQSPTHLIKTRGQQVTLRCSPKSGHDTVSWYQQALGQGPQFIFQYYEEEERQRGNFPDRFSGHQFPNYSSELNVNALLLGDSALYLCASSVGQGWGADQPQHFGDGTRLSIL.

This clonotype turned up a few times. The genes are TRBV5-1 and TRBJ2-3; no clear D. The CDR3 covers 15 residues. V gave up 5 bases and J gave up 4 bases, with 17 bases separating them. Per germline, CDR1 SGHRS and CDR2 YFSETQ. The CDR3: CASRFSGPSADTQYF. The CDR3 DNA reads as TGCGCCAGCAGATTTTCGGGCCCATCCGCAGATACGCAGTATTTT.